This T cell receptor beta chain came from a study of spatial heterogeneity in lung cancer. CDR3 size: 14 residues. Germline V gives CDR1 MNHNS, CDR2 SASEGT. As for time point: blood at routine non-recurrence follow-up after resection. This clonotype occurred many times. A junction end diverges from the germline sequence, so it may reflect a read error. TCRdb recomputed calls from the 5' RACE reads with MiXCR, one row per CDR3 protein. The sample has 45,000 to 50,000 distinct CDR3 sequences; 12% are singletons. The clonotype originates from a male donor with early-stage non-small cell lung cancer. The chain employs TRBV6-1 and TRBJ2-1; 7 bases are a match to TRBD2. The sequencing used PBMCs, collected at follow-up. DNA of the CDR3: TGTGCCAGCAGTGAAGCGGGACTATCGACTAGCCACCCCTTC. It is translated as CASSEAGLSTSHPF.